The next 24 T cell receptor beta chains were all read from a single sample in a study of control samples from healthy donors and cancer patients. The protocol was immunoSEQ multiplex PCR, while the TCRdb copy is restricted to in-frame clones and leaves out a portion. This sample has around 95,000 clones, with roughly nine tenths found just once. Sample: blood. The receptors were gathered from a woman aged 50 to 65 in good health.

V and J are TRBV2 and TRBJ2-6; D not certain. CDR3 length: 13 residues. Germline loops: CDR1 SNHLY, CDR2 FYNNEI. V was cut by 6 bases and J by 4 bases, with 7 bases left in between. CDR3 DNA: TGTGCCAGCAGGGTGGGAGGGGCCAACGTCCTGACTTTC. As protein: CASRVGGANVLTF.

The rearrangement links TRBV5-8 to TRBJ1-5; 7 bases line up with TRBD1. The germline CDR1 and CDR2 sequences are SGHTS and YDEGEE. This CDR3 is 14 amino acids long. The V and J ends lost 4 bases and 6 bases, in that order; junction bases with no gene match: 7. CDR3 sequence (DNA): TGTGCCAGCAGCCGCAGGGGGAAGGGTCAGCCCCAGCATTTT. Protein sequence: CASSRRGKGQPQHF. The full variable domain, its missing parts supplied by reference TRBV5-8 and TRBJ1-5, is EAGVTQSPTHLIKTRGQQATLRCSPISGHTSVYWYQQALGLGLQFLLWYDEGEERNRGNFPPRFSGRQFPNYSSELNVNALELEDSALYLCASSRRGKGQPQHFGDGTRLSIL.

This chain joins TRBV5-1 and TRBJ1-2, with D perhaps TRBD1 (5 bases). The CDR3 consists of 13 residues. V gave up 5 bases and J gave up 0 bases, with 8 bases separating them. In germline, CDR1 is SGHRS, CDR2 YFSETQ. CDR3 loop: CASRPDTNYGYTF. The DNA of the CDR3 is TGCGCCAGCAGACCGGACACTAACTATGGCTACACCTTC.

The chain links TRBV6-2 or TRBV6-3 to TRBJ2-5; TRBD2 matches 12 bases. This CDR3 is built from 16 residues. CDR1 and CDR2 from the germline V gene are MNHEY and SVGEGT. With 6 bases clipped from V and 1 base from J, the junction kept 6 bases outside the gene matches. Here the CDR3 reads CASSDLAGGIQETQYF. The CDR3 DNA follows: TGTGCCAGCAGCGATCTAGCGGGGGGGATCCAAGAGACCCAGTACTTC.

V usage is TRBV25-1 and J usage is TRBJ1-2; the D is unclear. There are 13 residues in the CDR3. Germline-derived CDR1 and CDR2 are MGHDK and SYGVNS. V lost 2 bases and J lost 4, with 8 bases in between. The CDR3 DNA is TGTGCCAGCAGTGAAAACATCGGCTATGGCTACACCTTC. Amino acids: CASSENIGYGYTF.

The chain carries TRBV10-3 and TRBJ2-7; D remains unclear. This CDR3 contains 15 residues. The germline V and J ends were trimmed by 0 bases and 4 bases, with 13 bases remaining between them. Looked up from germline, CDR1 is ENHRY and CDR2 is SYGVKD. CDR3 in amino acids: CAISESGIKPYEQYF. The CDR3 DNA is TGTGCCATCAGTGAGTCGGGAATAAAACCTTACGAGCAGTACTTC.

The V and J genes are TRBV12-3 or TRBV12-4 and TRBJ1-1; D not certain. V gave up 4 bases and J gave up 6 bases, with 6 bases separating them. This CDR3 has 11 residues. The CDR3 sequence: CASSYLSEAFF. CDR3 sequence (DNA): TGTGCCAGCAGTTATTTGTCTGAAGCTTTCTTT.

The gene calls are TRBV2 and TRBJ2-5; maybe TRBD1 (8 bases). The CDR3 is made up of 15 amino acids. V dropped 6 bases and J dropped 4 bases, with 18 bases sitting between them. The germline V gene encodes CDR1 SNHLY and CDR2 FYNNEI. DNA of the CDR3: TGTGCCAGCAGGGCGGGGGCAGGGGGCCGAGAGACCCAGTACTTC. It yields the protein CASRAGAGGRETQYF.

This chain links TRBV10-3 with TRBJ1-4, with D uncertain. The germline CDR1 and CDR2 sequences are ENHRY and SYGVKD. Trimming shortened V by 4 bases and J by 0 bases, and 12 bases separated the two germline ends. This CDR3 comprises 16 residues. CDR3 DNA: TGTGCCATCAGTGGGCCCTCCGGTGCAACTAATGAAAAACTGTTTTTT. Amino acids: CAISGPSGATNEKLFF.

V is TRBV5-6 and J is TRBJ1-2; D is possibly TRBD1 (6 bases). CDR3 length: 12 residues. Trimming took 4 bases from V and 7 from J, leaving 11 bases between them. Germline V CDR1 and CDR2: SGHDT, YYEEEE. The CDR3 coding sequence is TGTGCCAGCAGCCGACAGGCAGCTGGCTACACCTTC. Amino acid sequence: CASSRQAAGYTF. Supplemented by reference TRBV5-6 and TRBJ1-2, the full variable domain reads DAGVTQSPTHLIKTRGQQVTLRCSPKSGHDTVSWYQQALGQGPQFIFQYYEEEERQRGNFPDRFSGHQFPNYSSELNVNALLLGDSALYLCASSRQAAGYTFGSGTRLTVV.

The J gene is TRBJ2-1, the V gene TRBV19; D perhaps matches TRBD2 (6 bases). Trimming took 5 bases from V and 0 from J, leaving 14 bases between them. The germline CDR1 and CDR2 sequences are LNHDA and SQIVND (reference sequence). CDR3 size: 16 residues. The CDR3 DNA sequence: TGTGCCAGTAGTCCCAAGCGGGCAAGCTCCTACAATGAGCAGTTCTTC. Its translation: CASSPKRASSYNEQFF.

For this clone: The junction does not match germline at one end; this may be a read error. The gene calls are TRBV5-1 and TRBJ2-3, with 7 bases identical to TRBD2. The germline V gene encodes CDR1 SGHRS and CDR2 YFSETQ. The CDR3 is made up of 15 amino acids. DNA for the CDR3: TGCGCCAGCAGCTTGGTTTGGGGGGGTGCAGACACGCAGTATTTT. It encodes CASSLVWGGADTQYF.

This chain links TRBV5-5 with TRBJ1-2; 7 positions agree with TRBD1. CDR1 and CDR2 from the germline V gene are SGHKS and YYEKEE (reference sequence). CDR3 length: 16 residues. Losses at the gene ends were 4 bases for V and 0 bases for J; bases not matched to a gene: 9. CDR3 sequence (DNA): TGTGCCAGCAGCCGGGGACAGTCACAAACTAACTATGGCTACACCTTC. Its protein is CASSRGQSQTNYGYTF.

V and J are TRBV28 and TRBJ1-2, with a weak D call TRBD1 (6 bases). CDR1 and CDR2 (germline): MDHEN, SYDVKM. Between the trimmed V and J ends, which lost 3 bases and 7 bases, there was a span of 9 bases. This CDR3 comprises 12 residues. The CDR3 DNA follows: TGTGCCAGCAGTTTTTCAGGGGTTGGCTACACCTTC. Amino acids: CASSFSGVGYTF.

The V call is TRBV4-2, the J call TRBJ2-7, with D unclear. The CDR3 runs to 13 residues. CDR1 and CDR2 from the germline V gene are LGHNA and YNFKEQ. V was cut by 1 base and J by 7 bases, with 11 bases left in between. CDR3 nucleotide sequence: TGTGCCAGCAGCCAAGCACTCTTGGAGGAGCAGTACTTC. It yields the protein CASSQALLEEQYF.

This clone was seen once. This chain joins TRBV19 and TRBJ1-5, with TRBD1 as a possible D gene (5 bases). The V end lost 6 bases, the J end lost 7 bases, and 16 bases lay between the germline ends. The CDR3 extends over 14 amino acids. Germline-derived CDR1 and CDR2 are LNHDA and SQIVND (reference sequence). CDR3 in amino acids: CASSQDRVRQPQHF. As DNA, the CDR3 is TGTGCCAGTAGCCAAGACAGAGTCAGGCAGCCCCAGCATTTT.

This rearrangement joins TRBV7-9 to TRBJ2-1; 9 bases map to TRBD2. The CDR3 consists of 16 residues. From germline, CDR1 is SEHNR and CDR2 FQNEAQ (reference sequence). With 5 bases clipped from V and 6 bases from J, the junction kept 11 bases outside the gene matches. CDR3 DNA: TGTGCCAGCAGCCCCCCGGGACTAGCCCCTTTCAATGAGCAGTTCTTC. Protein product: CASSPPGLAPFNEQFF.

This clone came up once. This chain joins TRBV19 and TRBJ1-5; a weak D match, TRBD1 (5 bases). V lost 4 bases, J lost 5 bases, and 21 bases lay in between. The CDR3 spans 17 residues. Germline V CDR1 and CDR2: LNHDA, SQIVND (reference sequence). The CDR3 DNA is TGTGCCAGTAGTAGGTCGCAGCCAGGGACGGGATATCAGCCCCAGCATTTT. Its translation is CASSRSQPGTGYQPQHF. The whole variable domain, filled in from reference TRBV19 and TRBJ1-5, reads DGGITQSPKYLFRKEGQNVTLSCEQNLNHDAMYWYRQDPGQGLRLIYYSQIVNDFQKGDIAEGYSVSREKKESFPLTVTSAQKNPTAFYLCASSRSQPGTGYQPQHFGDGTRLSIL.

This chain uses TRBV2 with TRBJ2-3; the match to TRBD2 covers 16 bases. Germline CDR1 SNHLY, CDR2 FYNNEI. The J segment lost 5 bases and the V segment lost 6 bases, leaving 8 bases of the junction unmatched. CDR3 length equals 17 residues. CDR3 DNA: TGTGCCAGCAGCGATCCGGGACTAGCGGGGGGGCTAGATACGCAGTATTTT. It yields the protein CASSDPGLAGGLDTQYF. Using reference TRBV2 and TRBJ2-3 for the parts outside the CDR3, the full variable domain is EPEVTQTPSHQVTQMGQEVILRCVPISNHLYFYWYRQILGQKVEFLVSFYNNEISEKSEIFDDQFSVERPDGSNFTLKIRSTKLEDSAMYFCASSDPGLAGGLDTQYFGPGTRLTVL.

This clone has just a few counts. The gene calls are TRBV5-8 and TRBJ1-3; unclear D gene. Germline-derived CDR1 and CDR2 are SGHTS and YDEGEE. Trimming took 0 bases from V and 2 from J, leaving 18 bases between them. The CDR3 has 18 residues. The CDR3 is CASSLAFFGRFPGNTIYF. As DNA, the CDR3 is TGTGCCAGCAGCTTGGCCTTCTTCGGGAGGTTTCCTGGAAACACCATATATTTT.

The chain couples TRBV7-9 to TRBJ1-2; D is ambiguous. CDR1 and CDR2 from the germline V gene are SEHNR and FQNEAQ (reference sequence). V lost 5 bases to trimming and J lost 3 bases, with 16 bases between them. The CDR3 extends over 15 amino acids. The CDR3 sequence: CASSPRGTVDYGYTF. Here the CDR3 DNA reads TGTGCCAGCAGCCCACGAGGTACAGTTGACTATGGCTACACCTTC. Variable domain in full (rest from reference TRBV7-9 and TRBJ1-2): DTGVSQNPRHKITKRGQNVTFRCDPISEHNRLYWYRQTLGQGPEFLTYFQNEAQLEKSRLLSDRFSAERPKGSFSTLEIQRTEQGDSAMYLCASSPRGTVDYGYTFGSGTRLTVV.

The V and J genes are TRBV7-3 and TRBJ2-2; 7 bases are shared with TRBD2. The trim removed 4 bases at V and 5 bases at J, leaving 7 bases unmatched. Germline V CDR1 and CDR2: SGHTA, FQGTGA. CDR3 length equals 15 residues. The DNA for the CDR3 is TGTGCCAGCAGCTCCTTAGCGGGCGGGACCGGGGAGCTGTTTTTT. Protein: CASSSLAGGTGELFF.

The gene calls are TRBV9 and TRBJ2-6, with D possibly being TRBD1 (6 bases). V gave up 1 base and J gave up 0 bases, with 8 bases separating them. This CDR3 spans 16 amino acids. Germline V lookup: CDR1 SGDLS, CDR2 YYNGEE. The CDR3, as DNA: TGTGCCAGCAGCGTACAGGGGAACTCTGGGGCCAACGTCCTGACTTTC. Its protein product is CASSVQGNSGANVLTF.

Comments on this clone: The germline gene is not matched at one end of the junction; a read error may be the cause. The chain joins TRBV4-1 to TRBJ2-7, with TRBD1 as a possible D gene (5 bases). The germline gives CDR1 MGHRA, CDR2 YSYEKL. There are 13 residues in the CDR3. Here the CDR3 reads CASSQDLGPQRLF. CDR3 DNA: TGCGCCAGCAGCCAAGATTTGGGGCCGCAAAGGTTGTTC.